This T cell receptor (beta chain) was profiled in a study of shared clonotypes between healthy human individuals. Data came from immunoSEQ multiplex PCR; TCRdb stores just in-frame clones and leaves some out. The sample holds over a million clones, about 96% seen once. Trimming pared 0 bases from V and 3 bases from J, leaving 8 bases between. Germline V lookup: CDR1 SGHTA, CDR2 FQGNSA. This CDR3 region has 15 residues. This TCR derives from a man aged 25-40 years in good health. The chain has TRBV7-2 and TRBJ2-2; D not certain. Material: naive CD4+ T cells sorted from blood. Sample subset: CD45RA+ positively selected. The CDR3 bases are TGTGCCAGCAGCTTAGCAGGGCACGACACCGGGGAGCTGTTTTTT. Encoded protein: CASSLAGHDTGELFF.